One and the same sample provided the 15 T cell receptor beta chains below, sequenced in a study of control samples from healthy donors and cancer patients. This table comes from immunoSEQ multiplex PCR, and its TCRdb copy is limited to in-frame clones, with some not included. The sample includes around 92,000 clones, almost 85% of them seen just once. Sequenced material: blood. Source of these receptors: a man in his fifties or sixties in good health.

This sequence joins TRBV6-5 and TRBJ1-2; tentatively, D is TRBD1 (5 bases). V dropped 7 bases and J dropped 4 bases, with 19 bases sitting between them. In germline, CDR1 is MNHEY, CDR2 SVGAGI. The CDR3 is 15 residues long. In DNA form, the CDR3 reads TGTGCCAGCATGGGGGGATCCCAGTTCTTCTATGGCTACACCTTC. Protein: CASMGGSQFFYGYTF.

V is TRBV12-3 or TRBV12-4 and J is TRBJ2-7; TRBD1 might be the D (6 bases). The CDR3 contains 13 residues. Trimming pared 4 bases from V and 4 bases from J, leaving 11 bases between. CDR3 nucleotide sequence: TGTGCCAGCAGTTACGGACAGTCATACGAGCAGTACTTC. It is translated as CASSYGQSYEQYF.

V gene TRBV2 combines with J gene TRBJ2-5; 11 positions agree with TRBD2. Germline values: CDR1 SNHLY, CDR2 FYNNEI. The CDR3 extends over 15 amino acids. V lost 4 bases, J lost 4 bases, and 5 bases stayed unmatched. This CDR3 reads CASSGLSGRGETQYF. The CDR3 nucleotides read TGTGCCAGCAGTGGCCTTAGCGGGAGGGGAGAGACCCAGTACTTC.

The CDR3 nucleotides read TGTGCCAGCCGCGGTGGGGCAGGGGGCCTTGGGACTGAAGCTTTCTTT. This gives the protein CASRGGAGGLGTEAFF. The chain is built from TRBV7-9 and TRBJ1-1; TRBD1 matches at 8 bases. The CDR3 has 16 amino acids. The J segment lost 5 bases and the V segment lost 8 bases, leaving 16 bases of the junction unmatched. Germline V gives CDR1 SEHNR, CDR2 FQNEAQ (reference sequence).

The rearrangement joins TRBV6-4 to TRBJ1-3, with 7 bases fitting TRBD1. The CDR3 is 13 residues long. The J segment lost 4 bases and the V segment lost 4 bases, leaving 1 base of the junction unmatched. CDR1 is MRHNA, CDR2 SNTAGT, per germline. The chain's CDR3 is CASSGDRGNTIYF. The CDR3 DNA sequence: TGTGCCAGCAGTGGGGACAGAGGAAACACCATATATTTT.

Within the sample, this clone is medium-sized (0.01 to 0.1%). The chain employs TRBV5-4 and TRBJ1-3; D unclear. The CDR3 has 14 amino acids. CDR1 and CDR2 from the germline V gene are SGHNT and YYREEE (reference sequence). The V gene lost 1 base and the J gene lost 4 bases, with 9 bases spanning the gap. In DNA, the CDR3 is TGTGCCAGCAGCTTGTTTGGGATCGGAAACACCATATATTTT. Its translation: CASSLFGIGNTIYF.

The V and J genes are TRBV29-1 and TRBJ1-5; D ambiguous. This CDR3 has 13 amino acids. Trimming stripped 4 bases from V and 1 base from J, with 8 bases between. Germline V gene lookup returns CDR1 SQVTM and CDR2 ANQGSEA. CDR3 nucleotide sequence: TGCAGCGTTGTTATGGGGAGCAATCAGCCCCAGCATTTT. Encoded protein: CSVVMGSNQPQHF.

The gene calls are TRBV5-4 and TRBJ1-1, with a possible D match to TRBD1 (5 bases). Trimming shortened V by 4 bases and J by 5 bases, and 21 bases separated the two germline ends. This CDR3 spans 16 amino acids. Germline V CDR1 and CDR2: SGHNT, YYREEE (reference sequence). The CDR3 reads CASSTGTPGVGTEAFF. The CDR3 region has the DNA TGTGCCAGCAGCACTGGGACCCCCGGGGTCGGGACTGAAGCTTTCTTT.

This chain connects TRBV24-1 to TRBJ2-2; 8 bases align to TRBD2. The junction had 5 bases not matched to a gene; V was cut back by 5 bases and J by 4 bases. CDR1 KGHDR and CDR2 SFDVKD come from the germline V gene. CDR3 length: 15 residues. The CDR3 here is CATSGGRRSTGELFF. DNA for the CDR3: TGTGCCACCAGTGGCGGGAGGCGTAGCACCGGGGAGCTGTTTTTT.

The gene calls are TRBV10-1 and TRBJ1-6; the match to TRBD1 covers 9 bases. The V gene end was trimmed by 10 bases and the J gene end by 4 bases; junction bases not matched to a gene: 8. Germline V gene lookup returns CDR1 WNHNN and CDR2 SYGVQD (reference sequence). CDR3 length: 15 residues. DNA of the CDR3: TGCGCCACCGCCGACAGGGGGAAGTATAATTCACCCCTCCACTTT. It yields the protein CATADRGKYNSPLHF.

The CDR3 protein is CASSVSLGQPQHF. For the CDR3, the DNA is TGTGCCAGCAGTGTGAGTTTGGGGCAGCCCCAGCATTTT. This chain joins TRBV27 and TRBJ1-5; D not certain. Germline V gene data show CDR1 as MNHEY and CDR2 as SMNVEV (reference sequence). V was shortened by 5 bases and J by 7 bases, with 12 bases between the two germline ends. This CDR3 has 13 amino acids.

Details on this clone: One junction end does not reproduce the germline sequence, and a read error may be involved. The J gene is TRBJ1-2, the V gene TRBV6-1; the D is unclear. The length of the CDR3 is 14 residues. Germline CDR1 and CDR2: MNHNS and SASEGT. The CDR3 here is CAISEGGDSYGYTF. CDR3 coding DNA: TGTGCCATCAGTGAGGGTGGCGACTCCTATGGCTACACCTTC.

The chain has TRBV11-1 and TRBJ1-1; D unclear. CDR3 size: 12 residues. With 3 bases removed from V and 9 bases from J, the gap between germline ends came to 11 bases. The germline V gene has CDR1 SGHAT and CDR2 FQDESV (reference sequence). The CDR3: CASSLGDQQAFF. As DNA, the CDR3 is TGTGCCAGCAGCTTGGGAGACCAACAAGCTTTCTTT.

The chain recombines TRBV18 with TRBJ1-2; no definite D call. The CDR3 is 16 amino acids. The V end lost 6 bases, the J end lost 0 bases, and 17 bases lay between the germline ends. The germline gives CDR1 KGHSH, CDR2 LQKENI. The CDR3, as DNA: TGTGCCAGCTCCTTTGTCGGGGAACCTACTAACTATGGCTACACCTTC. Residues: CASSFVGEPTNYGYTF.

V usage is TRBV29-1 and J usage is TRBJ2-3; the D is unclear. The V and J ends lost 3 bases and 3 bases respectively, with 16 bases between them. Looked up from germline, CDR1 is SQVTM and CDR2 is ANQGSEA. CDR3 size: 15 residues. The CDR3 sequence: CSVEGGRLGTDTQYF. CDR3 sequence (DNA): TGCAGCGTTGAGGGTGGGCGACTCGGAACAGATACGCAGTATTTT.